Following are 6 T cell receptor beta chains from one sample sequenced in a study of T cells in tuberculosis. Assay: immunoSEQ multiplex PCR; the TCRdb copy retains only in-frame clones and omits some. This table holds approximately 49,000 clones, about 95% found once. Time point denoted: new active TB diagnosis, blood taken before or within 7 days of starting treatment. Sequences were derived from PBMCs, sampled at tuberculosis diagnosis. The receptors originated from an adult with tuberculosis.

This clone was counted between two and nine times. This chain joins TRBV19 and TRBJ2-1; 8 nucleotides match TRBD2. There are 15 residues in the CDR3. The junction had 5 bases not matched to a gene; V was cut back by 1 base and J by 6 bases. Germline loops: CDR1 LNHDA, CDR2 SQIVND (reference sequence). The CDR3 protein is CASSIAHGLANEQFF. The DNA for the CDR3 is TGTGCCAGTAGTATAGCCCATGGACTAGCCAATGAGCAGTTCTTC.

The chain joins TRBV5-5 to TRBJ1-1; D ambiguous. V was shortened by 2 bases and J by 4 bases, with 9 bases between the two germline ends. The CDR3 contains 13 residues. CDR1 is SGHKS and CDR2 is YYEKEE in the germline V gene (reference sequence). The DNA for the CDR3 is TGTGCCAGCAGCTTCACGGGAGGCACTGAAGCTTTCTTT. It yields the protein CASSFTGGTEAFF.

The chain couples TRBV29-1 to TRBJ2-1, with 7 bases aligning to TRBD2. The germline V gene encodes CDR1 SQVTM and CDR2 ANQGSEA. Trimming at V came to 6 bases and at J to 6 bases, leaving 11 bases not matched to a gene. The CDR3 totals 14 residues. The CDR3 nucleotides are TGCAGCGTGAGCCCCCCGGGACTAAGCAATGAGCAGTTCTTC. Amino acid sequence: CSVSPPGLSNEQFF.

This chain links TRBV19 with TRBJ1-4; TRBD1 matches at 8 bases. Germline V gene sequence: CDR1 LNHDA, CDR2 SQIVND (reference sequence). Germline trimming cut 7 bases from V and 5 bases from J; bases unmatched to any gene: 9. The CDR3 runs to 15 residues. CDR3 nucleotide sequence: TGTGCCAGTACCAAAGACCGGGACAGGAATGAAAAACTGTTTTTT. Amino acid sequence: CASTKDRDRNEKLFF.

The chain is built from TRBV12-5 and TRBJ1-2; D might be TRBD1 (6 bases). Germline V gene lookup returns CDR1 LGHNT and CDR2 FRNRAP. The CDR3 has 15 residues. V dropped 3 bases and J dropped 3 bases, with 14 bases sitting between them. CDR3 in DNA: TGTGCTAGTGGTTTAATAAGCAGGGGCCACTATGGCTACACCTTC. Its translation is CASGLISRGHYGYTF.

This chain connects TRBV7-6 to TRBJ2-1; a possible D gene is TRBD1 (6 bases). Looked up from germline, CDR1 is SGHVS and CDR2 is FNYEAQ. This CDR3 has 14 residues. Trimming left V 5 bases short and J 5 bases short, with 13 bases between. The chain's CDR3 is CASSLRDKNNEQFF. Written as DNA, the CDR3 is TGTGCCAGCAGCCTCCGGGACAAGAACAATGAGCAGTTCTTC.